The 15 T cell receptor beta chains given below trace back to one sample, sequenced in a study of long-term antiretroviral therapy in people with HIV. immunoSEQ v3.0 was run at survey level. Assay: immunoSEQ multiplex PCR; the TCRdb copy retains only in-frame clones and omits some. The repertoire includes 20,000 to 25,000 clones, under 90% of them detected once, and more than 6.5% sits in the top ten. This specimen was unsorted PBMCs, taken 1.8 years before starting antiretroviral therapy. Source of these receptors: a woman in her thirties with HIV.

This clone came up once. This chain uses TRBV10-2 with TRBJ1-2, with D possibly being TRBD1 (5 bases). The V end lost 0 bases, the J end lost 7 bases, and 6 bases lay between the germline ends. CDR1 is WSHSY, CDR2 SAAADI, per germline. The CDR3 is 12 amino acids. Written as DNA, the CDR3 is TGCGCCAGCAGTGAGTCCCAGGGTGGCTACACCTTC. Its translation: CASSESQGGYTF.

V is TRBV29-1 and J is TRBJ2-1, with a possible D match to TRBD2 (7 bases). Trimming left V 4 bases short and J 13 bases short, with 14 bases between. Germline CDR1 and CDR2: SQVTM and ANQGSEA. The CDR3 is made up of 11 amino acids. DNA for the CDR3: TGCAGCGTTGGGGGGGGCAGAGTTCAGTTCTTC. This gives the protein CSVGGGRVQFF.

The CDR3 DNA sequence: TGTGCCAGCAGCTTGGACGGAATTGGGGACTATGGCTACACCTTC. Translated, it gives CASSLDGIGDYGYTF. V is TRBV5-6 and J is TRBJ1-2; D not resolved. In germline, CDR1 is SGHDT, CDR2 YYEEEE. The CDR3 sequence is 15 residues long. Trimming stripped 0 bases from V and 3 bases from J, with 12 bases between.

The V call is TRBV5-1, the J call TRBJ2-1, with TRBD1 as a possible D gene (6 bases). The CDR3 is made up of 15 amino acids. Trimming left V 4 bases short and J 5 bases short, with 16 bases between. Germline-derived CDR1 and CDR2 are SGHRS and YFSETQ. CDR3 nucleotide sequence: TGCGCCAGCAGCCCGCCAGTAGGGGACAACAATGAGCAGTTCTTC. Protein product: CASSPPVGDNNEQFF.

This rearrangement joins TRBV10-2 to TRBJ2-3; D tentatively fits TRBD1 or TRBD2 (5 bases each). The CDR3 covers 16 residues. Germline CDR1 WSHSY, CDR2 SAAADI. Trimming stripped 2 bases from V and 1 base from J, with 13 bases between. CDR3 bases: TGCGCCAGCAGTGAGCGGGGCGGAACCCGCACAGATACGCAGTATTTT. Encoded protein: CASSERGGTRTDTQYF.

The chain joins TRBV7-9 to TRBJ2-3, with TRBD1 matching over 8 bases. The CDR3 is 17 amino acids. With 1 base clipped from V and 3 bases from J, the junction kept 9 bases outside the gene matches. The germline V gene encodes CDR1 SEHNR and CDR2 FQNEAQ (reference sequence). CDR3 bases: TGTGCCAGCAGCTTAGTAGAGGACAGGGCACATACAGATACGCAGTATTTT. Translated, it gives CASSLVEDRAHTDTQYF.

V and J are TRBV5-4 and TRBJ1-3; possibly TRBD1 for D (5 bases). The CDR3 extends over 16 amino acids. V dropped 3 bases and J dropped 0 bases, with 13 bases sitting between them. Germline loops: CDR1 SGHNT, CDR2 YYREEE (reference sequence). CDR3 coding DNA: TGTGCCAGCAGCTCTGGGGGTCTCATCTCTGGAAACACCATATATTTT. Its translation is CASSSGGLISGNTIYF.

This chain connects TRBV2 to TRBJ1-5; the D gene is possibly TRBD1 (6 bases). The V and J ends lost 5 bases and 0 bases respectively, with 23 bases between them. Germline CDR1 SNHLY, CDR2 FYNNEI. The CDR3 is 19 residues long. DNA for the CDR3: TGTGCCAGCAGTCAACGACAAAAGCGACAGGCGTATAGCAATCAGCCCCAGCATTTT. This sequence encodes CASSQRQKRQAYSNQPQHF.

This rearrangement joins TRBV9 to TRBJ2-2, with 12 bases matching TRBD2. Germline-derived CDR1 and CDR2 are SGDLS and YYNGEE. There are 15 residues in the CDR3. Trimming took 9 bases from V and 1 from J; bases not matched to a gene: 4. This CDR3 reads CATSTSGGNTGELFF. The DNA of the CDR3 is TGTGCCACCTCGACTAGCGGGGGGAACACCGGGGAGCTGTTTTTT.

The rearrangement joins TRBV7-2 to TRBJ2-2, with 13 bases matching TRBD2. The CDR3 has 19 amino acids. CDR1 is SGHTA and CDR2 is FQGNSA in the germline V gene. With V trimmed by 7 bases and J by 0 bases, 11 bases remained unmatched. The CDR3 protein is CASTQFGTSGDTNTGELFF. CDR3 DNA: TGTGCCAGCACCCAATTTGGGACTAGCGGGGACACGAACACCGGGGAGCTGTTTTTT.

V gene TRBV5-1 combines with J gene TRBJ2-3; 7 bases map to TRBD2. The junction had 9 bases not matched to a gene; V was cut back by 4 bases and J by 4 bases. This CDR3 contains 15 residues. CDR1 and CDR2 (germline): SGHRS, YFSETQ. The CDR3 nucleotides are TGCGCCAGCAGCGCCGTAATTGGGGGGGCAGATACGCAGTATTTT. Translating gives CASSAVIGGADTQYF.

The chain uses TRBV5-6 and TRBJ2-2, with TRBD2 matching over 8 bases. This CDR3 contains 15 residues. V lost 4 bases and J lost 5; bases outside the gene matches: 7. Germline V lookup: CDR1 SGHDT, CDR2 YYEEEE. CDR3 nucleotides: TGTGCCAGCAGCCTCCGGGGGGGCCGAACCGGGGAGCTGTTTTTT. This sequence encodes CASSLRGGRTGELFF.

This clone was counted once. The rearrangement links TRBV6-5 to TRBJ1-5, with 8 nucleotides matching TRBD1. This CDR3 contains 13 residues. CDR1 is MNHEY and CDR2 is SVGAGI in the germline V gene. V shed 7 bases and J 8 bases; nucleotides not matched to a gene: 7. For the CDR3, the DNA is TGTGCCAGCACCCAGGGGGCGGGAAAGCCCCAGCATTTT. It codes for CASTQGAGKPQHF.

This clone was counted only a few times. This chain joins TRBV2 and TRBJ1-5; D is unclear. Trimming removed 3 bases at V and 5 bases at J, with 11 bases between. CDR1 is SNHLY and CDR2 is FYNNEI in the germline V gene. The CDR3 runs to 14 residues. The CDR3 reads CASSEEGWHQPQHF. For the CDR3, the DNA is TGTGCCAGCAGTGAGGAAGGTTGGCATCAGCCCCAGCATTTT.

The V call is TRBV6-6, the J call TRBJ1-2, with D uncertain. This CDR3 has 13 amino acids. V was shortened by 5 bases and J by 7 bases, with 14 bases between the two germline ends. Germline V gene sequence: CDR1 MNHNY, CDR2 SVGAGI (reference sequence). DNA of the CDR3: TGTGCCAGCAGTCCGGCGTTGCGAGGTGGCTACACCTTC. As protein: CASSPALRGGYTF.